This T cell receptor (beta chain) was recorded in a study of metastatic and nonmetastatic thyroid tumors. Ahead of thyroid surgery, no patient had received treatment of any kind. Trimming cost V 0 bases and J 3 bases, with 3 bases left between them. CDR1 is DFQATT, CDR2 SNEGSKA, per germline (reference sequence). This CDR3 has 11 residues. TCRdb called clones again from the PCR reads with MiXCR. The sample carries some 30,000 clones, 25% to 30% recorded once. The sequencing sample was made of blood. The rearrangement links TRBV20-1 to TRBJ2-7; D is undetermined. This TCR derives from a female donor with papillary thyroid cancer or a benign thyroid nodule (not recorded which). Some clones in this sample may be carry-over from other donors' samples. Here the CDR3 DNA reads TGCAGTGCTAGAGACCTCTACGAGCAGTACTTC. Protein product: CSARDLYEQYF.